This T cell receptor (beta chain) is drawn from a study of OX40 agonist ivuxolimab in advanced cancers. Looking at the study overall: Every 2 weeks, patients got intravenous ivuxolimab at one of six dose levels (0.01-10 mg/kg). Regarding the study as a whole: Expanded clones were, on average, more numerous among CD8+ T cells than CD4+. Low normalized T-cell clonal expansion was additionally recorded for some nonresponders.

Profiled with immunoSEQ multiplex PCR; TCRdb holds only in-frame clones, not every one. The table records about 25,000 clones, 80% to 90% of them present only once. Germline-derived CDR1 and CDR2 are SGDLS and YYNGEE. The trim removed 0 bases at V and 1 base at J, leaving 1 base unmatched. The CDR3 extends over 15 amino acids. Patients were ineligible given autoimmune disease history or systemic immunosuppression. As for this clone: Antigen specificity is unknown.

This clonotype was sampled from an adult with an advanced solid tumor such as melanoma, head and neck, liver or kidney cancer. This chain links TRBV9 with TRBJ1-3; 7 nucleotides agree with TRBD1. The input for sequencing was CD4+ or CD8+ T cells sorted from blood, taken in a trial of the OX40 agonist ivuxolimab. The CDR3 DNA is TGTGCCAGCAGCGTAGGGGACAGTTCTGGAAACACCATATATTTT. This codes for CASSVGDSSGNTIYF.